One and the same sample provided the 30 T cell receptor beta chains below, sequenced in a study of cytomegalovirus exposure and HLA in healthy donors (dated by TCRdb to 2017 to 2019). To prepare the library, the immunoSEQ multiplex PCR assay was applied. The table was pulled from immuneACCESS by TCRdb, which kept in-frame rearrangements only. Such tables lose some clones; where checked, under half of the loss comes from unresolved V genes, and the rest has no known cause. This sample is represented by tens of thousands of clones; roughly 93% of them were singletons. The ten most abundant clones make up 3% to 4.5% of the sample. The source material was PBMCs. These receptors all stem from a woman in her twenties or thirties in good health and CMV-seronegative.

The chain uses TRBV4-2 and TRBJ2-7; the match to TRBD1 covers 12 bases. V trimming: 2 bases; J trimming: 3 bases; junction bases outside the gene matches: 8. Germline V gene lookup returns CDR1 LGHNA and CDR2 YNFKEQ. The CDR3 runs to 17 residues. As DNA, the CDR3 is TGTGCCAGCAGCCAACAACTAGGGACAGGGGGCATCTACGAGCAGTACTTC. Translation gives CASSQQLGTGGIYEQYF.

The chain joins TRBV19 to TRBJ1-1, with TRBD1 identical over 7 bases. Trimming took 3 bases from V and 4 from J; bases not matched to a gene: 5. Germline CDR1 LNHDA, CDR2 SQIVND (reference sequence). The CDR3 is 14 amino acids. CDR3 residues: CASSMWQGGTEAFF. The CDR3 DNA sequence: TGTGCCAGTAGTATGTGGCAGGGGGGCACTGAAGCTTTCTTT.

The chain employs TRBV4-1 and TRBJ2-7; D not resolved. CDR1 and CDR2 (germline): MGHRA, YSYEKL. V was cut by 3 bases and J by 2 bases, with 14 bases left in between. CDR3 length: 15 amino acids. CDR3 region: CASSHIAGTTYEQYF. The CDR3 DNA reads as TGCGCCAGCAGCCATATTGCAGGAACCACCTACGAGCAGTACTTC.

This chain connects TRBV2 to TRBJ2-1; 11 bases are a match to TRBD2. CDR3 length: 14 amino acids. Unmatched junction bases numbered 8, after V lost 9 bases and J lost 7 bases. Germline loops: CDR1 SNHLY, CDR2 FYNNEI. CDR3 in amino acids: CASQLAGVRNEQFF. The CDR3 bases are TGTGCCAGTCAACTAGCGGGAGTTCGGAATGAGCAGTTCTTC.

The chain carries TRBV6-1 and TRBJ1-1; 7 bases agree with TRBD1. The germline V gene has CDR1 MNHNS and CDR2 SASEGT. This CDR3 region has 14 residues. V shed 1 base, J shed 9 bases, and the junction held 8 bases outside the gene matches. CDR3 region: CASSEVYRQGQAFF. For the CDR3, the DNA is TGTGCCAGCAGTGAAGTTTATCGACAGGGCCAAGCTTTCTTT.

This chain uses TRBV27 with TRBJ2-2; TRBD2 might be the D (5 bases). The V end lost 5 bases, the J end lost 12 bases, and 16 bases lay between the germline ends. This CDR3 is 13 amino acids long. Germline loops: CDR1 MNHEY, CDR2 SMNVEV (reference sequence). In DNA form, the CDR3 reads TGTGCCAGCAGTCCTCCCGCGGGCGCCCAGCTGTTTTTT. Translating it yields CASSPPAGAQLFF.

The J gene is TRBJ1-2, the V gene TRBV27, with D possibly TRBD1 on 6 matching bases. Germline V lookup: CDR1 MNHEY, CDR2 SMNVEV (reference sequence). This CDR3 contains 14 residues. V was pared by 3 bases and J by 6 bases, with 14 bases between. The CDR3 DNA sequence: TGTGCCAGCAGTTTCCAGGGGTCTACCGATGGCTACACCTTC. It yields the protein CASSFQGSTDGYTF.

The chain has TRBV6-5 and TRBJ1-2; 7 nucleotides agree with TRBD1. The CDR3 loop spans 15 amino acids. After removal of 7 bases from V and 4 bases from J, the junction contained 12 bases not matched to a gene. Germline loops: CDR1 MNHEY, CDR2 SVGAGI. DNA of the CDR3: TGTGCCAGCACCGCCATGGGGGCAGGGGGCTATGGCTACACCTTC. Amino acid sequence: CASTAMGAGGYGYTF.

This chain links TRBV2 with TRBJ1-2; TRBD1 agrees at 11 bases. CDR3 length equals 14 residues. The junction had 4 bases not matched to a gene; V was cut back by 6 bases and J by 4 bases. From germline, CDR1 is SNHLY and CDR2 FYNNEI. This CDR3 reads CASSGQGAIYGYTF. CDR3 DNA: TGTGCCAGCAGCGGACAGGGGGCAATCTATGGCTACACCTTC.

The chain's CDR3 is CAIRGGQLVDEQFF. The CDR3 coding sequence is TGTGCCATCAGGGGGGGTCAGCTCGTGGATGAGCAGTTCTTC. The chain combines TRBV10-3 with TRBJ2-1; D is possibly TRBD2 (6 bases). Germline CDR1 ENHRY, CDR2 SYGVKD. The CDR3 runs 14 residues. The germline V and J ends were trimmed by 6 bases and 8 bases, with 17 bases remaining between them.

The chain is built from TRBV28 and TRBJ1-5, with 9 bases that match TRBD1. The germline gives CDR1 MDHEN, CDR2 SYDVKM. This CDR3 contains 16 residues. Losses at the gene ends were 6 bases for V and 6 bases for J; bases not matched to a gene: 12. CDR3 region: CASRRRDYRGPQPQHF. CDR3 nucleotides: TGTGCCAGCAGACGCCGGGACTACAGGGGGCCTCAGCCCCAGCATTTT. Full variable domain (missing parts from reference TRBV28 and TRBJ1-5): DVKVTQSSRYLVKRTGEKVFLECVQDMDHENMFWYRQDPGLGLRLIYFSYDVKMKEKGDIPEGYSVSREKKERFSLILESASTNQTSMYLCASRRRDYRGPQPQHFGDGTRLSIL.

The CDR3: CASSVRSYSYEQYF. CDR3 DNA: TGTGCCAGCAGCGTACGATCCTACTCCTACGAGCAGTACTTC. The chain recombines TRBV9 with TRBJ2-7; D unresolved. Per the germline V gene, CDR1 is SGDLS and CDR2 is YYNGEE. V lost 1 base, J lost 0 bases, and 8 bases lay in between. The CDR3 consists of 14 residues.

J is TRBJ1-4 and V is TRBV28, with D hard to call. The CDR3 loop spans 11 amino acids. Germline values: CDR1 MDHEN, CDR2 SYDVKM. V was shortened by 5 bases and J by 8 bases, with 6 bases between the two germline ends. CDR3 region: CASSESEKLFF. The CDR3 bases are TGTGCCAGCAGTGAAAGCGAAAAACTGTTTTTT.

The chain employs TRBV29-1 and TRBJ1-5; the D is unclear. V was clipped by 4 bases and J by 0 bases, with 10 bases between them. From germline, CDR1 is SQVTM and CDR2 ANQGSEA. The CDR3 is made up of 14 amino acids. Written as DNA, the CDR3 is TGCAGCGTTGCTCCAGGCAATAGCAATCAGCCCCAGCATTTT. This codes for CSVAPGNSNQPQHF. The entire variable domain, with the rest obtained from reference TRBV29-1 and TRBJ1-5, is as follows: SAVISQKPSRDICQRGTSLTIQCQVDSQVTMMFWYRQQPGQSLTLIATANQGSEATYESGFVIDKFPISRPNLTFSTLTVSNMSPEDSSIYLCSVAPGNSNQPQHFGDGTRLSIL.

This clone was detected once. CDR3 DNA: TGTGCCAGCAGTGGTATAAGGACAGGGCTTCAAGATACGCAGTATTTT. This sequence encodes CASSGIRTGLQDTQYF. V usage is TRBV6-1 and J usage is TRBJ2-3; 8 bases are a match to TRBD1. The ends lost 4 bases at V and 5 bases at J; junction bases unmatched: 11. The germline CDR1 and CDR2 sequences are MNHNS and SASEGT. This CDR3 has 16 residues.

The chain is built from TRBV7-3 and TRBJ2-7, with 9 bases that match TRBD1. Trimming at V came to 1 base and at J to 5 bases, leaving 0 bases not matched to a gene. The CDR3 extends over 13 amino acids. Germline V gene data show CDR1 as SGHTA and CDR2 as FQGTGA. The CDR3 DNA follows: TGTGCCAGCAGCTTAAGACAGGGGGACGAGCAGTACTTC. Its protein product is CASSLRQGDEQYF.

The chain employs TRBV7-3 and TRBJ1-2; D unclear. Trimming took 5 bases from V and 8 from J, leaving 9 bases between them. The CDR3 sequence is 11 residues long. CDR1 is SGHTA, CDR2 FQGTGA, per germline. DNA of the CDR3: TGTGCCAGCAGCGGTAGAGGCGGCTACACCTTC. Translating gives CASSGRGGYTF.

This chain joins TRBV28 and TRBJ1-3, with 7 bases identical to TRBD1. This CDR3 contains 15 residues. From germline, CDR1 is MDHEN and CDR2 SYDVKM. V gave up 3 bases and J gave up 4 bases; unmatched junction bases: 6. Written as DNA, the CDR3 is TGTGCCAGCAGTTTCCCGAAGACAGGGGGAAACACCATATATTTT. This sequence encodes CASSFPKTGGNTIYF.

This chain links TRBV6-4 with TRBJ2-3, with D possibly being TRBD2 (6 bases). Germline V gene sequence: CDR1 MRHNA, CDR2 SNTAGT. V shed 7 bases and J shed 4 bases, with 12 bases lying between them. This CDR3 has 13 amino acids. In DNA, the CDR3 is TGTGCCAGCACGGGGCGGGAACCAGATACGCAGTATTTT. It specifies CASTGREPDTQYF.

The chain is built from TRBV6-1 and TRBJ2-7; the match to TRBD1 covers 10 bases. The germline gives CDR1 MNHNS, CDR2 SASEGT. This CDR3 contains 15 residues. V was clipped by 6 bases and J by 2 bases; unmatched bases: 7. The CDR3 nucleotides are TGTGCCAGCAGGGTGGGACAGGGGATTGCCTACGAGCAGTACTTC. As protein: CASRVGQGIAYEQYF.

The chain recombines TRBV27 with TRBJ2-1; 9 bases match TRBD2. Germline trimming cut 8 bases from V and 8 bases from J; bases unmatched to any gene: 16. Germline V gene lookup returns CDR1 MNHEY and CDR2 SMNVEV (reference sequence). The CDR3 length is 16 residues. The CDR3: CASRVRSGGGAYEQFF. The DNA of the CDR3 is TGTGCCAGCCGGGTGCGGAGTGGCGGGGGGGCTTATGAGCAGTTCTTC.

The J gene is TRBJ1-1, the V gene TRBV9; 9 nucleotides agree with TRBD1. V was clipped by 0 bases and J by 3 bases; unmatched bases: 3. Germline V gene data show CDR1 as SGDLS and CDR2 as YYNGEE. The CDR3 spans 15 residues. CDR3 DNA: TGTGCCAGCAGCGTAGACAGGGGGCATTACACTGAAGCTTTCTTT. Protein: CASSVDRGHYTEAFF. Full variable domain (rest looked up from reference TRBV9 and TRBJ1-1): DSGVTQTPKHLITATGQRVTLRCSPRSGDLSVYWYQQSLDQGLQFLIQYYNGEERAKGNILERFSAQQFPDLHSELNLSSLELGDSALYFCASSVDRGHYTEAFFGQGTRLTVV.

This clone was recorded only once. The chain joins TRBV5-1 to TRBJ1-4; possible D gene TRBD1, 6 bases. Trimming removed 1 base at V and 6 bases at J, with 10 bases between. The CDR3 spans 14 residues. Germline V lookup: CDR1 SGHRS, CDR2 YFSETQ. In DNA form, the CDR3 reads TGCGCCAGCAGCTTGTCTGGGGGCGATGAAAAACTGTTTTTT. Encoded protein: CASSLSGGDEKLFF.

The gene calls are TRBV5-1 and TRBJ2-2; TRBD1 matches 8 bases. The germline gives CDR1 SGHRS, CDR2 YFSETQ. The V and J ends lost 6 bases and 0 bases, in that order; junction bases with no gene match: 4. This CDR3 spans 15 amino acids. CDR3 in amino acids: CASTQQGANTGELFF. The CDR3 DNA reads as TGCGCCAGCACCCAACAGGGGGCGAACACCGGGGAGCTGTTTTTT.

The chain couples TRBV11-2 to TRBJ2-7; 11 bases are a match to TRBD1. V was pared by 5 bases and J by 7 bases, with 16 bases of the junction left unmatched. Germline lookup yields CDR1 SGHAT and CDR2 FQNNGV. The CDR3 is 17 residues long. In nucleotides, the CDR3 is TGTGCCAGCAGCCCGATGAAGGGACAGGGGGATCTGGGTGAGCAGTACTTC. As protein: CASSPMKGQGDLGEQYF.

V is TRBV30 and J is TRBJ2-1; 7 bases are a match to TRBD1. Germline V gives CDR1 GTSNPN, CDR2 SVGIG (reference sequence). The V and J ends lost 7 bases and 0 bases, in that order; junction bases with no gene match: 3. This CDR3 has 13 residues. CDR3 region: CALTGLSYNEQFF. The CDR3 region has the DNA TGTGCCTTGACAGGGCTCTCCTACAATGAGCAGTTCTTC.

V and J are TRBV2 and TRBJ2-5; D is perhaps TRBD2 (6 bases). Germline V gene lookup returns CDR1 SNHLY and CDR2 FYNNEI. The CDR3 runs to 13 residues. V shed 8 bases and J shed 1 base, with 11 bases lying between them. The CDR3, as DNA: TGTGCCAGCCTGGGGGGATCCCAAGAGACCCAGTACTTC. Amino acids: CASLGGSQETQYF.

The chain joins TRBV27 to TRBJ1-2, with TRBD1 matching over 7 bases. The CDR3 consists of 14 residues. Losses at the gene ends were 5 bases for V and 6 bases for J; bases not matched to a gene: 9. Germline assignment: CDR1 MNHEY and CDR2 SMNVEV (reference sequence). The chain's CDR3 is CASSRFGTANGYTF. CDR3 DNA sequence: TGTGCCAGCAGTAGATTCGGGACAGCAAATGGCTACACCTTC.

This clone showed up just once. The V gene is TRBV5-1, the J gene TRBJ2-3; possible D gene TRBD2, 5 bases. Germline values: CDR1 SGHRS, CDR2 YFSETQ. The CDR3 length is 17 residues. Trimming left V 0 bases short and J 1 base short, with 15 bases between. CDR3 region: CASSLGGPGGGTDTQYF. The CDR3, as DNA: TGCGCCAGCAGCTTGGGCGGGCCCGGAGGAGGCACAGATACGCAGTATTTT.

The genes are TRBV6-5 and TRBJ1-2; D gene unclear. V was cut by 2 bases and J by 7 bases, with 11 bases left in between. The CDR3 has 13 amino acids. Germline values: CDR1 MNHEY, CDR2 SVGAGI. The CDR3: CASSYRRSGGYTF. DNA of the CDR3: TGTGCCAGCAGTTACCGGAGATCCGGTGGCTACACCTTC.